The 6 T cell receptor beta chains reported below all come from one sample, sequenced in a study of T-cell reconstitution after alpha-beta-depleted transplantation in children. Researchers prepared the TCRbeta library using unique molecular identifiers, the study reports. MiXCR, applied by TCRdb to the PCR reads, yields one record per CDR3 protein. This table holds about 410,000 distinct CDR3 sequences, around 21% found once. Sequenced here: PBMCs from the stem cell graft donor, sampled from the stem cell graft. These receptors all stem from a human donor who donated a stem cell graft to a child with acute myeloid leukemia.

This clonotype was counted a few times. This rearrangement joins TRBV9 to TRBJ2-2; tentatively, D is TRBD1 or TRBD2 (5 bases each). Germline V gene sequence: CDR1 SGDLS, CDR2 YYNGEE. This CDR3 has 18 amino acids. V dropped 3 bases and J dropped 0 bases, with 18 bases sitting between them. The CDR3 DNA is TGTGCCAGCAGCGCGGGACCTAGCCTCCGCCCGAACACCGGGGAGCTGTTTTTT. Translation gives CASSAGPSLRPNTGELFF. The full variable domain, with the rest looked up from reference TRBV9 and TRBJ2-2, is DSGVTQTPKHLITATGQRVTLRCSPRSGDLSVYWYQQSLDQGLQFLIQYYNGEERAKGNILERFSAQQFPDLHSELNLSSLELGDSALYFCASSAGPSLRPNTGELFFGEGSRLTVL.

Notes on this clonotype: At one end the junction does not follow the germline gene, possibly because of a read error. J is TRBJ2-1 and V is TRBV2; 11 nucleotides align to TRBD2. CDR3 length: 17 residues. CDR1 and CDR2 from the germline V gene are SNHLY and FYNNEI. The CDR3 DNA reads TGTGTCAGCAGAGGGACTAGCGGTTCCTTCTCCTACAATGAGCAGTTCTTC. Protein product: CVSRGTSGSFSYNEQFF.

This chain uses TRBV29-1 with TRBJ2-3; D not resolved. CDR1 and CDR2 (germline): SQVTM, ANQGSEA. V lost 0 bases and J lost 5, with 18 bases in between. CDR3 length: 16 residues. CDR3 coding DNA: TGCAGCGTTGAAGATCGTATAGTTTCTTCGGGAGATACGCAGTATTTT. Translated, it gives CSVEDRIVSSGDTQYF.

The table lists this clonotype with many counts. V and J are TRBV29-1 and TRBJ2-3, with 11 bases matching TRBD2. This CDR3 has 16 residues. The V segment lost 7 bases and the J segment 0 bases; nucleotides outside the gene matches: 9. From germline, CDR1 is SQVTM and CDR2 ANQGSEA. The CDR3 reads CSDSGRVDGSTDTQYF. DNA for the CDR3: TGCAGCGATAGCGGGAGGGTAGACGGGAGCACAGATACGCAGTATTTT.

V is TRBV20-1 and J is TRBJ2-1; 7 bases are a match to TRBD2. The junction had 5 bases not matched to a gene; V was cut back by 3 bases and J by 3 bases. Germline V gives CDR1 DFQATT, CDR2 SNEGSKA (reference sequence). The CDR3 contains 14 residues. CDR3 sequence (DNA): TGCAGTGCTAGTGGGCGGGAGATCTACAATGAGCAGTTCTTC. Its translation: CSASGREIYNEQFF.

Ten or more counts support this clonotype. This sequence joins TRBV29-1 and TRBJ1-1; no firm D call. The CDR3 totals 15 residues. Germline CDR1 SQVTM, CDR2 ANQGSEA. V lost 1 base and J 1 base, leaving 13 bases between the germline ends. The CDR3 DNA is TGCAGCGTTGAAGGCCTACTCAGGCCGAACACTGAAGCTTTCTTT. This translates into CSVEGLLRPNTEAFF. Together with reference TRBV29-1 and TRBJ1-1, the CDR3 gives the full variable domain: SAVISQKPSRDICQRGTSLTIQCQVDSQVTMMFWYRQQPGQSLTLIATANQGSEATYESGFVIDKFPISRPNLTFSTLTVSNMSPEDSSIYLCSVEGLLRPNTEAFFGQGTRLTVV.